Each of the 10 T cell receptor beta chains below was sequenced from the same sample in a study of CD8 T cells in ankylosing spondylitis. General study points: About 8 highly homologous variants made up a TCR beta motif, and this motif appeared characteristic of ankylosing spondylitis blood.

These receptors are not linked to any known antigen. TCRdb used MiXCR to reprocess the 5' RACE reads, holding one entry per CDR3 protein. This sample yields about 700,000 distinct CDR3 sequences, of which around 20% are seen a single time; 15% to 20% belongs to the top ten. Input material: blood, either unsorted or a sorted T cell fraction (not recorded which). All receptors derive from a male donor with ankylosing spondylitis.

The chain links TRBV4-1 to TRBJ1-4; no clear D gene. The germline V gene has CDR1 MGHRA and CDR2 YSYEKL. V was clipped by 0 bases and J by 6 bases, with 11 bases between them. There are 15 residues in the CDR3. The CDR3 DNA reads TGCGCCAGCAGCCAAGATCTCCAGCTCCATGAAAAACTGTTTTTT. This codes for CASSQDLQLHEKLFF.

This clonotype was found a few times. The V gene is TRBV12-3 or TRBV12-4, the J gene TRBJ2-1, with D uncertain. This CDR3 spans 14 amino acids. The germline V and J ends were trimmed by 3 bases and 7 bases, with 13 bases remaining between them. For the CDR3, the DNA is TGTGCCAGCAGTTTCCGGGCCCTAAAAAATGAGCAGTTCTTC. This encodes CASSFRALKNEQFF.

The chain links TRBV5-1 to TRBJ2-7, with TRBD1 matching over 9 bases. Germline lookup yields CDR1 SGHRS and CDR2 YFSETQ. The CDR3 runs to 15 residues. The ends lost 4 bases at V and 4 bases at J; junction bases unmatched: 9. The chain's CDR3 is CASSTDRGSGYEQYF. The CDR3 DNA reads TGCGCCAGCAGCACTGACAGGGGGAGCGGGTACGAGCAGTACTTC.

This clonotype occurred a few times. The gene calls are TRBV5-1 and TRBJ2-3, with TRBD2 identical over 11 bases. Germline V gene data show CDR1 as SGHRS and CDR2 as YFSETQ. Losses at the gene ends were 5 bases for V and 1 base for J; bases not matched to a gene: 0. The CDR3 loop spans 14 amino acids. The CDR3 DNA sequence: TGCGCCAGCAGACTAGCGGGAGGCACAGATACGCAGTATTTT. It specifies CASRLAGGTDTQYF.

This chain uses TRBV7-6 with TRBJ2-3; 8 nucleotides match TRBD2. The CDR3 is 16 amino acids. The junction had 11 bases not matched to a gene; V was cut back by 5 bases and J by 4 bases. Germline assignment: CDR1 SGHVS and CDR2 FNYEAQ. CDR3 nucleotides: TGTGCCAGCAGCCCCCTGAGCGGGGGCCGGTCAGATACGCAGTATTTT. Encoded protein: CASSPLSGGRSDTQYF.

The table lists this clonotype with a few counts. This rearrangement joins TRBV15 to TRBJ1-5; no clear D. The germline V and J ends were trimmed by 0 bases and 1 base, with 10 bases remaining between them. Per germline, CDR1 LNHNV and CDR2 YYDKDF (reference sequence). The CDR3 length is 16 residues. This chain's CDR3 is CATSRDVGVSNQPQHF. CDR3 DNA sequence: TGTGCCACCAGCAGAGATGTCGGGGTCAGCAATCAGCCCCAGCATTTT.

The chain employs TRBV12-3 or TRBV12-4 and TRBJ2-7; D is perhaps TRBD1 (6 bases). The V end was cut by 3 bases, the J end by 3 bases, with 12 bases between. The CDR3 runs to 14 residues. CDR3 region: CASSFRGQSYEQYF. As DNA, the CDR3 is TGTGCCAGCAGTTTTCGAGGACAGAGCTACGAGCAGTACTTC.

This clonotype has a handful of counts. The V gene is TRBV24-1, the J gene TRBJ1-1; possibly TRBD1 for D (5 bases). The CDR3 contains 19 residues. From germline, CDR1 is KGHDR and CDR2 SFDVKD. V shed 0 bases and J shed 0 bases, with 19 bases lying between them. CDR3 coding DNA: TGTGCCACCAGTGATTTGCCCAGGGAAGAAAACACCATGAACACTGAAGCTTTCTTT. Amino acids: CATSDLPREENTMNTEAFF.

The chain links TRBV7-9 to TRBJ1-5; possibly TRBD1 for D (5 bases). Germline values: CDR1 SEHNR, CDR2 FQNEAQ (reference sequence). The CDR3 is 17 amino acids. V lost 3 bases, J lost 3 bases, and 18 bases lay in between. The CDR3 nucleotides read TGTGCCAGCAGCTTGGGACTGGAGGCCATCACCAATCAGCCCCAGCATTTT. Protein: CASSLGLEAITNQPQHF.

The table lists this clonotype with a few counts. The V and J genes are TRBV4-2 and TRBJ2-1, with TRBD2 matching over 9 bases. The CDR3 is made up of 13 amino acids. The V and J ends lost 10 bases and 8 bases, in that order; junction bases with no gene match: 9. The germline V gene encodes CDR1 LGHNA and CDR2 YNFKEQ. CDR3 in amino acids: CATGSGSGDEQFF. DNA for the CDR3: TGTGCCACTGGTAGCGGGAGTGGCGATGAGCAGTTCTTC.